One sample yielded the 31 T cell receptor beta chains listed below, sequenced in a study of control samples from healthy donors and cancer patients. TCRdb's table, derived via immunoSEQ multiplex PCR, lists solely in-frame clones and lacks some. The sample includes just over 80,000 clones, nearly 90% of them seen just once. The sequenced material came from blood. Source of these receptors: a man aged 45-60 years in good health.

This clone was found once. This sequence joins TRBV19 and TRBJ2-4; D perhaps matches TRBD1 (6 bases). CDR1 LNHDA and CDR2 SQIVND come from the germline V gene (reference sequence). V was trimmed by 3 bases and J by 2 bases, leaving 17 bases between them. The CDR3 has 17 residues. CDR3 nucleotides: TGTGCCAGTAGTATTGTAGGTAGAGGGGGTACCAAAAACATTCAGTACTTC. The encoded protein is CASSIVGRGGTKNIQYF.

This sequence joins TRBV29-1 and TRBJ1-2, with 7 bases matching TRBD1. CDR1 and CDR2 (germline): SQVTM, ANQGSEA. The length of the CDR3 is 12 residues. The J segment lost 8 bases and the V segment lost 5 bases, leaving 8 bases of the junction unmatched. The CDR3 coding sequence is TGCAGCGTTCCCACAGGGGAGGGAGGCTACACCTTC. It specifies CSVPTGEGGYTF.

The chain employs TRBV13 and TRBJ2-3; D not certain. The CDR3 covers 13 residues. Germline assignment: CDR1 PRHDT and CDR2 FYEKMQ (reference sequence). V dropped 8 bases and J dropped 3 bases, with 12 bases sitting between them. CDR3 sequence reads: CASGLKQTDTQYF. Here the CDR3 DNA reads TGTGCCAGCGGGTTAAAACAAACAGATACGCAGTATTTT.

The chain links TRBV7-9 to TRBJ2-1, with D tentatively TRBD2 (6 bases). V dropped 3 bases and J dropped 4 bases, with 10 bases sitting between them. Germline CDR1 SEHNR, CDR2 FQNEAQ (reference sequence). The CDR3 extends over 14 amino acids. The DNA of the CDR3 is TGTGCCAGCAGCTTTGCGGGGACGTACAATGAGCAGTTCTTC. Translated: CASSFAGTYNEQFF.

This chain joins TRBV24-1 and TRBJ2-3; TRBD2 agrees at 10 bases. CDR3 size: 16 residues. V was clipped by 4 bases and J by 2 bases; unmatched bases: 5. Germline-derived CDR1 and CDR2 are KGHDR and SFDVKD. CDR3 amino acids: CATSDASGGVTDTQYF. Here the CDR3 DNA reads TGTGCCACCAGTGACGCGAGCGGGGGGGTCACAGATACGCAGTATTTT.

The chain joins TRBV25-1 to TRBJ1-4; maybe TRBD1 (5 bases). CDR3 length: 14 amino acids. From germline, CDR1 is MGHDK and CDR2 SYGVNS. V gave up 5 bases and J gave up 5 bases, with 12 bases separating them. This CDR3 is CASSSPDNNEKLFF. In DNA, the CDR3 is TGTGCCAGCAGTTCGCCGGACAACAATGAAAAACTGTTTTTT.

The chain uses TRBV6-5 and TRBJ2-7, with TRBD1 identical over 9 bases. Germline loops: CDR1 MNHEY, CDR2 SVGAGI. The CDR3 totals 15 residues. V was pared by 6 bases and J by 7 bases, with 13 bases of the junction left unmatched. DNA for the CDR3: TGTGCCAGCAGGAGGGACAGGGAGGGACACGGAGAGCAGTACTTC. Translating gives CASRRDREGHGEQYF.

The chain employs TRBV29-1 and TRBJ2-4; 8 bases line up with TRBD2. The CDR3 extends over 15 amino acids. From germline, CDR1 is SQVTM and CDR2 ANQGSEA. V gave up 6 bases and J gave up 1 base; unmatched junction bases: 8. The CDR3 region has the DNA TGCAGCGTGAGAGGGACTAGTGTTGCCAAAAACATTCAGTACTTC. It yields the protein CSVRGTSVAKNIQYF.

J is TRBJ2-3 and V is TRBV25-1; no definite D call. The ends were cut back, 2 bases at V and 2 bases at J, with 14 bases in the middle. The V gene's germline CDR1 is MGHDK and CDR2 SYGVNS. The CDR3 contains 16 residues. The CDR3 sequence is CASSENGKGTTDTQYF. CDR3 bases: TGTGCCAGCAGTGAAAACGGAAAGGGTACCACAGATACGCAGTATTTT.

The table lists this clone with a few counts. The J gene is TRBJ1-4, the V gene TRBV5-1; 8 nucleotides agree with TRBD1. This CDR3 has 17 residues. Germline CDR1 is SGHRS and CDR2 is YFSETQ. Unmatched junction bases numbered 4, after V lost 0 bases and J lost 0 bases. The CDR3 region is CASSLGQGSATNEKLFF. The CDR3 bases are TGCGCCAGCAGCTTGGGACAGGGGTCTGCAACTAATGAAAAACTGTTTTTT.

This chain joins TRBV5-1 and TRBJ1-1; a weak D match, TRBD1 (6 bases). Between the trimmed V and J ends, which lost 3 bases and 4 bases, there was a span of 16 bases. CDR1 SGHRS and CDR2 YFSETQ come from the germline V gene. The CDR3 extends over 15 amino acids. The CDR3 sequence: CASSSGQTMSTEAFF. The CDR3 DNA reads TGCGCCAGCAGCTCCGGACAGACCATGAGCACTGAAGCTTTCTTT.

CDR3 region: CASSSSGGLFNEQFF. In nucleotides, the CDR3 is TGTGCCAGCAGCTCTAGCGGGGGCCTCTTTAATGAGCAGTTCTTC. This chain uses TRBV7-2 with TRBJ2-1; 10 positions agree with TRBD2. In germline, CDR1 is SGHTA, CDR2 FQGNSA. Trimming at V came to 4 bases and at J to 7 bases, leaving 7 bases not matched to a gene. The CDR3 length is 15 residues.

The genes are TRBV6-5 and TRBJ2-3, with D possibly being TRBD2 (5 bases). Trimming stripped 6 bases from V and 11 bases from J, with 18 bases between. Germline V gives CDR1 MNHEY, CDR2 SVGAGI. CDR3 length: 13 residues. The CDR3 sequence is CASSGGSTREQYF. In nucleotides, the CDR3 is TGTGCCAGCAGCGGCGGTAGCACCCGGGAGCAGTATTTT.

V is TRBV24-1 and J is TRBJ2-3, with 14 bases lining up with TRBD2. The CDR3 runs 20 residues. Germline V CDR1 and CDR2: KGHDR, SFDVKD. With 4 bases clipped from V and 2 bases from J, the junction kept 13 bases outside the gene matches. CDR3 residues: CATSDPGLAGAETFTDTQYF. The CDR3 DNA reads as TGTGCCACCAGTGACCCGGGACTAGCGGGGGCCGAGACTTTCACAGATACGCAGTATTTT.

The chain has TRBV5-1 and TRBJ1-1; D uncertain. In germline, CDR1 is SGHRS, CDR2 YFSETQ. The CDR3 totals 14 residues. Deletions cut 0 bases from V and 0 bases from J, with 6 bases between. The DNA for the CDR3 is TGCGCCAGCAGCTTGGGGCCGATGAACACTGAAGCTTTCTTT. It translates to CASSLGPMNTEAFF.

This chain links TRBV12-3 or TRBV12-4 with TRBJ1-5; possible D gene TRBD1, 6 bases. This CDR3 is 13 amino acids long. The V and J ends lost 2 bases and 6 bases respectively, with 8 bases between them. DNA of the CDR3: TGTGCCAGCAGTTTAAGGGGGGGTCAGCCCCAGCATTTT. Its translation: CASSLRGGQPQHF.

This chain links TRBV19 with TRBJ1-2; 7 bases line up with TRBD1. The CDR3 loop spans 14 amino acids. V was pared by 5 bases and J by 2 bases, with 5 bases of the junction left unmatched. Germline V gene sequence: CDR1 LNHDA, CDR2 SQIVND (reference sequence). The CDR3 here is CASSPGTENYGYTF. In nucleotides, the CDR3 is TGTGCCAGTAGTCCAGGGACAGAGAACTATGGCTACACCTTC. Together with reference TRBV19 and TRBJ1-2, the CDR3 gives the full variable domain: DGGITQSPKYLFRKEGQNVTLSCEQNLNHDAMYWYRQDPGQGLRLIYYSQIVNDFQKGDIAEGYSVSREKKESFPLTVTSAQKNPTAFYLCASSPGTENYGYTFGSGTRLTVV.

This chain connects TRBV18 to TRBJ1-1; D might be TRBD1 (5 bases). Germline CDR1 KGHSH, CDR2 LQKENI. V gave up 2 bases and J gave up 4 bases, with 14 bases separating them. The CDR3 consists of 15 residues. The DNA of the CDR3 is TGTGCCAGCTCACCAATTGGGCAGGGAGGCACTGAAGCTTTCTTT. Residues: CASSPIGQGGTEAFF. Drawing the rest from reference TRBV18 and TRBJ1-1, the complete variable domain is NAGVMQNPRHLVRRRGQEARLRCSPMKGHSHVYWYRQLPEEGLKFMVYLQKENIIDESGMPKERFSAEFPKEGPSILRIQQVVRGDSAAYFCASSPIGQGGTEAFFGQGTRLTVV.

As DNA, the CDR3 is TGTGCCAGCTTGGACGGGGGGCGGGCGGATGAGCAGTTCTTC. This gives the protein CASLDGGRADEQFF. The genes are TRBV2 and TRBJ2-1, with a tentative D call TRBD2 (7 bases). The V gene lost 8 bases and the J gene lost 8 bases, with 19 bases spanning the gap. The CDR3 runs to 14 residues. The germline V gene has CDR1 SNHLY and CDR2 FYNNEI.

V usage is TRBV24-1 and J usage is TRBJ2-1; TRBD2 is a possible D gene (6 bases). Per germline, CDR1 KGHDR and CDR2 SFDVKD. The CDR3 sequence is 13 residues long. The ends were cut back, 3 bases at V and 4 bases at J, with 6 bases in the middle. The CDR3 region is CATSDGLYNEQFF. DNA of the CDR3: TGTGCCACCAGTGATGGACTATACAATGAGCAGTTCTTC.

CDR3 sequence: CASSNTGDWHGYTF. The CDR3 region has the DNA TGCGCCAGCAGCAATACAGGGGATTGGCATGGCTACACCTTC. The chain links TRBV5-1 to TRBJ1-2; 7 nucleotides match TRBD1. The CDR3 sequence is 14 residues long. V lost 4 bases and J lost 6; bases outside the gene matches: 9. The germline gives CDR1 SGHRS, CDR2 YFSETQ. The full variable domain, completed using reference TRBV5-1 and TRBJ1-2, is KAGVTQTPRYLIKTRGQQVTLSCSPISGHRSVSWYQQTPGQGLQFLFEYFSETQRNKGNFPGRFSGRQFSNSRSEMNVSTLELGDSALYLCASSNTGDWHGYTFGSGTRLTVV.

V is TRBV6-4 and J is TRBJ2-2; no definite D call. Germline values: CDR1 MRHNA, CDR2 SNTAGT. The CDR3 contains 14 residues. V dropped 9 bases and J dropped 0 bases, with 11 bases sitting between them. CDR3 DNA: TGTGCCAGTCGACTCCATACGAACACCGGGGAGCTGTTTTTT. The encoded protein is CASRLHTNTGELFF.

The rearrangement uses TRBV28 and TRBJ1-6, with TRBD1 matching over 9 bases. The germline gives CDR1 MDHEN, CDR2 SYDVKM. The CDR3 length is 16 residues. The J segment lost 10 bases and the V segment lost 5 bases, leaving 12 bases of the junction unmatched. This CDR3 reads CASSPTTGGAGSPLHF. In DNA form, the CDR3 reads TGTGCCAGCAGTCCCACCACAGGGGGCGCGGGGTCACCCCTCCACTTT.

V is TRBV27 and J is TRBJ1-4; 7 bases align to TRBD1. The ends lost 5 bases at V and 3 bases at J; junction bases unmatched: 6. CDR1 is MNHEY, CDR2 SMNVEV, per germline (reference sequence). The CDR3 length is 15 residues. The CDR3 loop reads CASSLSGTANEKLFF. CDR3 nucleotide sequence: TGTGCCAGCAGTCTCTCCGGGACAGCTAATGAAAAACTGTTTTTT.

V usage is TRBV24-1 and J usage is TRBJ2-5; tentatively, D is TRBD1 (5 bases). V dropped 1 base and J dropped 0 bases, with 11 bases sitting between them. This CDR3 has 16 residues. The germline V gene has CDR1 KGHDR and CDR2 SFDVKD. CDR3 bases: TGTGCCACCAGTGATTTCCCAGGGCTTCACCAAGAGACCCAGTACTTC. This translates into CATSDFPGLHQETQYF.

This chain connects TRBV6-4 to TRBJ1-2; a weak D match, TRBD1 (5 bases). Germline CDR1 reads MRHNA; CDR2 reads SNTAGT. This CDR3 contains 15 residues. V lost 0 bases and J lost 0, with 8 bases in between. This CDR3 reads CASSDSGGANYGYTF. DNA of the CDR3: TGTGCCAGCAGTGACTCGGGGGGAGCTAACTATGGCTACACCTTC.

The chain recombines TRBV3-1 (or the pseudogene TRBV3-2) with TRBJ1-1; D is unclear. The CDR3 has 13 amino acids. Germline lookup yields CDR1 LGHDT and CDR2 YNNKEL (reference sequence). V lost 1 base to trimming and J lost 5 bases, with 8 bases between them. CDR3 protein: CASSQADKTEAFF. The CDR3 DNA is TGTGCCAGCAGCCAAGCTGACAAGACTGAAGCTTTCTTT.

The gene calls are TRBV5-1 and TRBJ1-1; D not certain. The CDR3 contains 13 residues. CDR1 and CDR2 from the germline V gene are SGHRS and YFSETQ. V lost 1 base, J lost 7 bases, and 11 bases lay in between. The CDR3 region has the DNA TGCGCCAGCAGCTTGTATACATCTAGTGAAGCTTTCTTT. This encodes CASSLYTSSEAFF.

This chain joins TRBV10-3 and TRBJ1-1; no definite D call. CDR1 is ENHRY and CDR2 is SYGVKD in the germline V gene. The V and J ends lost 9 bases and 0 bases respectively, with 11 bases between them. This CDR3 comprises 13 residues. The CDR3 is CAMGGKMNTEAFF. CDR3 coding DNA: TGTGCCATGGGTGGAAAAATGAACACTGAAGCTTTCTTT.

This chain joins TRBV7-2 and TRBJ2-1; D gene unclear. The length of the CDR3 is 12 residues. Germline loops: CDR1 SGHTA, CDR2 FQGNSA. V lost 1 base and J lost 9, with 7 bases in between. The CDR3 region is CASSLVRREQFF. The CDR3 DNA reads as TGTGCCAGCAGCTTAGTTCGGCGTGAGCAGTTCTTC.

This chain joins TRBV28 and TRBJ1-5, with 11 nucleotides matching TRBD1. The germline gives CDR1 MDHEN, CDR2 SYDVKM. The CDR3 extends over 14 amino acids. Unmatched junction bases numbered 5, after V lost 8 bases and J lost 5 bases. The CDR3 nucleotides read TGTGCCAGCGGACAGGGGGCTGGACATCAGCCCCAGCATTTT. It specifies CASGQGAGHQPQHF. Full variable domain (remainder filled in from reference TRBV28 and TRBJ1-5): DVKVTQSSRYLVKRTGEKVFLECVQDMDHENMFWYRQDPGLGLRLIYFSYDVKMKEKGDIPEGYSVSREKKERFSLILESASTNQTSMYLCASGQGAGHQPQHFGDGTRLSIL.